This record covers a single T cell receptor (beta chain). Antigen unknown. Trimming cost V 5 bases and J 7 bases; bases outside gene matches: 12. From germline, CDR1 is SEHNR and CDR2 FQNEAQ (reference sequence). CDR3 size: 15 residues. The assay was immunoSEQ multiplex PCR, and TCRdb's table has in-frame clones only and misses some. The top ten hold around 7% of the sample, which has approximately 100,000 clones, over 80% seen once. These data are taken from a study of T cell responses to AZD1222 COVID-19 vaccine. Study details: Second-dose groups at about 4 or about 12 weeks were pooled.

Study-wide results and limits: At 160-218 and 743-854, vaccine-associated CD4 TCRs were dominant, and they spanned spike. Samples come after the peak T cell response, not at day 14. Donors in the cohort were predominantly white British and more often female, and clonal diversity was possibly underestimated.

Specimen: peripheral blood, collected on day 0 of AZD1222 vaccination. The rearrangement uses TRBV7-9 and TRBJ2-3, with 7 bases lining up with TRBD2. The source is an adult in good health. The CDR3 DNA sequence: TGTGCCAGCAGCATCAGGGAGGGGACCACTTATACGCAGTATTTT. Its translation is CASSIREGTTYTQYF.